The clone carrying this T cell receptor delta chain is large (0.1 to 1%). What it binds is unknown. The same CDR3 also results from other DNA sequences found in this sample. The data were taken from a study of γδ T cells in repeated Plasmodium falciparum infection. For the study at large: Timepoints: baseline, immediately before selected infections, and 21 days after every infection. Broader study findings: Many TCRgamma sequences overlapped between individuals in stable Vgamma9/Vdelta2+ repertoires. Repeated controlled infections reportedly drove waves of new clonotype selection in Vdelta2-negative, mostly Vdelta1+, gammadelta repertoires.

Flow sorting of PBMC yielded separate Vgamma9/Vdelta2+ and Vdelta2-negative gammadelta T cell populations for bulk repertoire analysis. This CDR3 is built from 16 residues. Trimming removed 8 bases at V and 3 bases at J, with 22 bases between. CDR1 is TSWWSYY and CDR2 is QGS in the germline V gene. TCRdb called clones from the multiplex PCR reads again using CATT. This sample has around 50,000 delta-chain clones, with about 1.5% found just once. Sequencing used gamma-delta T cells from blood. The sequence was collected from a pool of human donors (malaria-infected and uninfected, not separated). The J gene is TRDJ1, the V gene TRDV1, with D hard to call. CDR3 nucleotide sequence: TGTGCTCTTCTGACCGCAACAAGGAGTTCGGCCGATAAACTCATCTTT. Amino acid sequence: CALLTATRSSADKLIF.